This T cell receptor beta chain was observed in a study of beta chain features in type 1 diabetes. This clone appeared a few times. Its antigen is still unknown. Study-level results: VDJ junctions from patients with type 1 diabetes contained fewer insertions and more deletions. TCRB CDR3 length was moderately but significantly reduced in all four CD4+ subsets of Type 1 diabetes patients.

Every bit of the isolated RNA underwent reverse transcription, so sequencing read expressed TCRB transcripts. Only in-frame clones appear in the TCRdb table, and some are missing; sequencing was by immunoSEQ multiplex PCR. The sample has approximately 170,000 clones, roughly 60% seen once; the top ten hold about 0.1%. CDR1 and CDR2 (germline): SGHVS, FQNEAQ. This CDR3 spans 9 amino acids. The sequence derives from a man aged 25-45 years with type 1 diabetes. Sequenced input: naive CD4+ T cells from blood. The chain recombines TRBV7-8 with TRBJ1-6, with D maybe TRBD1 (5 bases). The CDR3 DNA is TGTGCGGTGGGACCACCCCTCCACTTT. Translating gives CAVGPPLHF.